These 22 T cell receptor beta chains were all obtained from the same sample, sequenced in a study of T cell responses to AZD1222 COVID-19 vaccine. Generated by immunoSEQ multiplex PCR, the TCRdb table keeps only in-frame clones and is missing some. The sample shows about 130,000 clones, over 85% of them seen only once. Material: peripheral blood, obtained on day 0 of AZD1222 vaccination. The receptors here all came from an adult in good health.

This rearrangement joins TRBV5-1 to TRBJ1-2, with 8 bases aligning to TRBD1. Germline values: CDR1 SGHRS, CDR2 YFSETQ. The CDR3 contains 13 residues. After removal of 2 bases from V and 7 bases from J, the junction contained 4 bases not matched to a gene. The CDR3 region is CASSFSQGAGYTF. DNA of the CDR3: TGCGCCAGCAGCTTCTCCCAGGGGGCTGGCTACACCTTC.

This chain connects TRBV28 to TRBJ1-2; 9 positions match TRBD1. This CDR3 has 13 residues. Germline V gene sequence: CDR1 MDHEN, CDR2 SYDVKM. V gave up 6 bases and J gave up 8 bases; unmatched junction bases: 7. The CDR3 DNA sequence: TGTGCCAGCAGGACCGGGACAGGGCGAGGCTACACCTTC. Protein sequence: CASRTGTGRGYTF.

The chain is built from TRBV6-2 or TRBV6-3 and TRBJ2-1; D unclear. V lost 4 bases, J lost 9 bases, and 13 bases lay in between. From germline, CDR1 is MNHEY and CDR2 SVGEGT. This CDR3 region has 13 residues. CDR3 in DNA: TGTGCCAGCAGTTCCTATACAAATTTTGAGCAGTTCTTC. This sequence encodes CASSSYTNFEQFF.

Only one count was recorded for this clone. The V and J genes are TRBV2 and TRBJ1-1; TRBD1 matches at 7 bases. CDR3 size: 15 residues. Trimming cost V 6 bases and J 6 bases; bases outside gene matches: 13. CDR1 is SNHLY, CDR2 FYNNEI, per germline. The CDR3 region is CASRAPTGRKPEAFF. DNA of the CDR3: TGTGCCAGCAGGGCTCCGACAGGGAGGAAGCCTGAAGCTTTCTTT.

The V call is TRBV10-1, the J call TRBJ2-5, with TRBD1 as a possible D gene (5 bases). Trimming cost V 2 bases and J 1 base, with 8 bases left between them. Per the germline V gene, CDR1 is WNHNN and CDR2 is SYGVQD (reference sequence). CDR3 length equals 14 residues. The CDR3 bases are TGCGCCAGCAGTGAGGCCGACAGCCAAGAGACCCAGTACTTC. This encodes CASSEADSQETQYF.

The chain couples TRBV28 to TRBJ1-4, with TRBD1 as a possible D gene (6 bases). This CDR3 spans 17 amino acids. The germline gives CDR1 MDHEN, CDR2 SYDVKM. V was clipped by 5 bases and J by 0 bases, with 16 bases between them. The CDR3 sequence is CASSPVGGGTTNEKLFF. DNA for the CDR3: TGTGCCAGCAGTCCGGTTGGGGGCGGGACAACTAATGAAAAACTGTTTTTT.

This clone came up once. The J gene is TRBJ2-2, the V gene TRBV7-6; D is unclear. V gave up 1 base and J gave up 0 bases, with 6 bases separating them. The CDR3 has 15 amino acids. Germline V CDR1 and CDR2: SGHVS, FNYEAQ. CDR3 sequence: CASSLGAPNTGELFF. The CDR3 nucleotides are TGTGCCAGCAGCTTAGGAGCGCCGAACACCGGGGAGCTGTTTTTT.

The genes are TRBV19 and TRBJ2-2, with D possibly called TRBD1 or TRBD2 (5 bases each). The CDR3 has 14 residues. Germline-derived CDR1 and CDR2 are LNHDA and SQIVND (reference sequence). V was trimmed by 3 bases and J by 5 bases, leaving 10 bases between them. Written as DNA, the CDR3 is TGTGCCAGTAGTATGGGTTGGGGGACCGGGGAGCTGTTTTTT. Its protein is CASSMGWGTGELFF.

The chain uses TRBV18 and TRBJ2-1; D ambiguous. CDR3 length: 15 residues. Trimming stripped 2 bases from V and 4 bases from J, with 12 bases between. From germline, CDR1 is KGHSH and CDR2 LQKENI. The CDR3 reads CASSPEASGYNEQFF. The CDR3, as DNA: TGTGCCAGCTCACCAGAGGCTAGTGGGTACAATGAGCAGTTCTTC. Looking up the rest from reference TRBV18 and TRBJ2-1 gives the full variable domain: NAGVMQNPRHLVRRRGQEARLRCSPMKGHSHVYWYRQLPEEGLKFMVYLQKENIIDESGMPKERFSAEFPKEGPSILRIQQVVRGDSAAYFCASSPEASGYNEQFFGPGTRLTVL.

The rearrangement links TRBV7-9 to TRBJ1-3; 8 positions match TRBD1. This CDR3 is built from 15 residues. The V segment lost 7 bases and the J segment 4 bases; nucleotides outside the gene matches: 9. CDR1 SEHNR and CDR2 FQNEAQ come from the germline V gene (reference sequence). Written as DNA, the CDR3 is TGTGCCAGCAACAGGGGACAGGAAAAAGGAAACACCATATATTTT. This encodes CASNRGQEKGNTIYF. The full variable domain, rest sourced from reference TRBV7-9 and TRBJ1-3, is DTGVSQNPRHKITKRGQNVTFRCDPISEHNRLYWYRQTLGQGPEFLTYFQNEAQLEKSRLLSDRFSAERPKGSFSTLEIQRTEQGDSAMYLCASNRGQEKGNTIYFGEGSWLTVV.

The chain joins TRBV6-6 to TRBJ1-4, with TRBD1 identical over 7 bases. The CDR3 consists of 16 residues. CDR1 is MNHNY and CDR2 is SVGAGI in the germline V gene (reference sequence). J lost 3 bases, V lost 0 bases, and 4 bases had no gene match. The CDR3 protein is CASSYSRGLPNEKLFF. The CDR3, as DNA: TGTGCCAGCAGTTACTCGAGGGGGCTCCCTAATGAAAAACTGTTTTTT.

This clone was seen a single time. The rearrangement joins TRBV2 to TRBJ1-1; D is unclear. Germline V lookup: CDR1 SNHLY, CDR2 FYNNEI. The CDR3 length is 14 residues. The V end lost 1 base, the J end lost 7 bases, and 13 bases lay between the germline ends. CDR3: CASSEGVSVGEAFF. The CDR3 DNA reads TGTGCCAGCAGTGAAGGTGTGTCGGTTGGTGAAGCTTTCTTT. Together with reference TRBV2 and TRBJ1-1, the CDR3 gives the full variable domain: EPEVTQTPSHQVTQMGQEVILRCVPISNHLYFYWYRQILGQKVEFLVSFYNNEISEKSEIFDDQFSVERPDGSNFTLKIRSTKLEDSAMYFCASSEGVSVGEAFFGQGTRLTVV.

V usage is TRBV7-2 and J usage is TRBJ1-1; 7 nucleotides align to TRBD1. This CDR3 has 15 residues. Germline assignment: CDR1 SGHTA and CDR2 FQGNSA. V gave up 5 bases and J gave up 4 bases; unmatched junction bases: 10. CDR3: CASSPTGTWLTEAFF. Here the CDR3 DNA reads TGTGCCAGCAGCCCGACAGGGACCTGGCTCACTGAAGCTTTCTTT.

The V call is TRBV19, the J call TRBJ1-3; D not resolved. V was cut by 3 bases and J by 0 bases, with 15 bases left in between. Germline V gene sequence: CDR1 LNHDA, CDR2 SQIVND (reference sequence). This CDR3 is built from 17 residues. The CDR3 reads CASSIHTSVGSGNTIYF. DNA of the CDR3: TGTGCCAGTAGTATCCATACTTCAGTCGGCTCTGGAAACACCATATATTTT.

The chain carries TRBV5-4 and TRBJ1-1; 10 bases line up with TRBD1. Trimming cost V 4 bases and J 4 bases; bases outside gene matches: 7. Germline loops: CDR1 SGHNT, CDR2 YYREEE (reference sequence). The CDR3 is made up of 15 amino acids. The CDR3 bases are TGTGCCAGCAGCCCATTGACAGGGGGCGTCACTGAAGCTTTCTTT. Protein sequence: CASSPLTGGVTEAFF.

The chain joins TRBV27 to TRBJ2-7, with 9 bases lining up with TRBD2. V was pared by 5 bases and J by 3 bases, with 11 bases of the junction left unmatched. The germline CDR1 and CDR2 sequences are MNHEY and SMNVEV (reference sequence). The CDR3 consists of 16 residues. CDR3: CASSPAAGGRYYEQYF. Here the CDR3 DNA reads TGTGCCAGCAGTCCAGCCGCGGGAGGGCGCTACTACGAGCAGTACTTC.

The chain employs TRBV27 and TRBJ1-1; TRBD1 is a possible D gene (6 bases). The V end was cut by 2 bases, the J end by 0 bases, with 10 bases between. The CDR3 extends over 15 amino acids. Germline V gene data show CDR1 as MNHEY and CDR2 as SMNVEV (reference sequence). CDR3 residues: CASSLTNRVNTEAFF. CDR3 coding DNA: TGTGCCAGCAGTTTAACGAACAGGGTGAACACTGAAGCTTTCTTT.

This clone was seen once. This sequence joins TRBV28 and TRBJ1-2; 10 nucleotides agree with TRBD1. Germline CDR1 MDHEN, CDR2 SYDVKM. With 6 bases clipped from V and 4 bases from J, the junction kept 5 bases outside the gene matches. This CDR3 region has 14 residues. The CDR3 nucleotides read TGTGCCAGCAGAAGGACAGGGGGTTCCTATGGCTACACCTTC. Translating gives CASRRTGGSYGYTF.

This chain's CDR3 is CASSPTGDETQYF. The CDR3 DNA reads as TGTGCCAGCAGCCCGACAGGGGACGAGACCCAGTACTTC. This chain uses TRBV5-5 with TRBJ2-5; 8 bases align to TRBD1. Germline loops: CDR1 SGHKS, CDR2 YYEKEE (reference sequence). The CDR3 spans 13 residues. V gave up 4 bases and J gave up 5 bases; unmatched junction bases: 4.

V and J are TRBV7-2 and TRBJ2-1, with 11 bases aligning to TRBD2. Trimming took 5 bases from V and 10 from J; bases not matched to a gene: 10. Germline values: CDR1 SGHTA, CDR2 FQGNSA. The CDR3 has 15 amino acids. CDR3 sequence: CASSEGLAGTREQFF. For the CDR3, the DNA is TGTGCCAGCAGCGAAGGACTAGCGGGTACAAGGGAGCAGTTCTTC.

The chain recombines TRBV4-3 with TRBJ1-4, with a possible D match to TRBD1 (5 bases). Germline V lookup: CDR1 LGHNA, CDR2 YSLEER. Trimming removed 3 bases from V and 0 bases from J, with 8 bases in between. This CDR3 spans 15 amino acids. CDR3 sequence reads: CASSHPGTTNEKLFF. CDR3 sequence (DNA): TGCGCCAGCAGCCACCCAGGGACAACTAATGAAAAACTGTTTTTT.

The rearrangement links TRBV18 to TRBJ1-3; no reliable D call. With 3 bases removed from V and 7 bases from J, the gap between germline ends came to 19 bases. CDR1 is KGHSH, CDR2 LQKENI, per germline. The CDR3 has 16 residues. The DNA of the CDR3 is TGTGCCAGCTCACCGATCGTTGCGGGCCCAAGGAACACCATATATTTT. Translating it yields CASSPIVAGPRNTIYF.